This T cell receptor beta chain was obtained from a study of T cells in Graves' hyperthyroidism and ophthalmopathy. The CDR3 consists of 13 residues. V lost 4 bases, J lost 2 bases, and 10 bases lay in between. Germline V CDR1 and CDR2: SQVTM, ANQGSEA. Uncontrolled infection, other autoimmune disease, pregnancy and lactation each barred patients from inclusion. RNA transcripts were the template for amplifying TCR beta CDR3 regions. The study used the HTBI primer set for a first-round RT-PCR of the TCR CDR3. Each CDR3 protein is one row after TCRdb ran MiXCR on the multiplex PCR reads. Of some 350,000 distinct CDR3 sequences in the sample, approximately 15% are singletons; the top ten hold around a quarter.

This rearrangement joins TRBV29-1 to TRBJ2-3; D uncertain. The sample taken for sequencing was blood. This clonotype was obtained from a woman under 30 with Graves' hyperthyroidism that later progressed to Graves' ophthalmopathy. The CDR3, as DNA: TGCAGCGTTGTGGGTACTACCACAGATACGCAGTATTTT. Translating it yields CSVVGTTTDTQYF.